This T cell receptor beta chain was documented in a study of T cells in localized non-small cell lung cancer. Study results and caveats: Adjacent lung had a median approximately 50 of the 100 largest tumor clones. Heterogeneity is still possible, as just one tumor region was sequenced.

In regard to this clone: The antigen is not known.

The ends were cut back, 5 bases at V and 2 bases at J, with 13 bases in the middle. CDR3 length: 15 residues. The germline CDR1 and CDR2 sequences are MNHNS and SASEGT. TCRdb keeps only in-frame clones here, not all; method: immunoSEQ multiplex PCR. The sample has 55,000 to 65,000 clones, around nine tenths seen once. The chain has TRBV6-1 and TRBJ1-5; no clear D gene. Material: peripheral blood, obtained before any cancer treatment. The TCR comes from a man aged 40-75 years with stage I squamous cell lung carcinoma. CDR3 protein: CASSPPGRGNQPQHF. The CDR3 DNA follows: TGTGCCAGCAGTCCCCCCGGGAGGGGCAATCAGCCCCAGCATTTT.